This T cell receptor beta chain emerged from a study of T cells in Graves' hyperthyroidism and ophthalmopathy. Those with hyperthyroidism were 18 to 65 years old, newly diagnosed, and ill for under 2 months. Fresh peripheral blood, 10 ml, was the source of the PBMCs. V lost 5 bases and J lost 6; bases outside the gene matches: 17. Germline assignment: CDR1 SGHDT and CDR2 YYEEEE. This CDR3 spans 17 amino acids. Amplification yielded TCR beta CDR3 regions, with RNA transcripts as the source. Researchers ran a first-round RT-PCR on the TCR CDR3 using the HTBI primer set. TCRdb reprocessed the multiplex PCR reads with MiXCR, giving one entry per CDR3 protein. The sample includes 540,000 or so distinct CDR3 sequences, 15% to 19% of them seen just once. The study, taken as a whole, reports: In blood, most of the thyroid clonotypes expanded above 0.001 were also present.

This clonotype was observed many times. Antigen: not known. The TCR originated in a young woman with Graves' hyperthyroidism. Input material: blood. V gene TRBV5-6 combines with J gene TRBJ2-3, with 8 bases lining up with TRBD2. For the CDR3, the DNA is TGTGCCAGCAGACACCGGACCGGGACTAGGTTCGCGGATACGCAGTATTTT. This codes for CASRHRTGTRFADTQYF.